This T cell receptor beta chain was recorded in a study of cytomegalovirus exposure and HLA in healthy donors. Looking at the study overall: Early released data comprised 80 million to 90 million unique TCRs from HLA-typed donors.

The PCR had 60 Vbeta and 13 Jbeta primers. TCRdb's copy holds only in-frame clones and misses some; the assay was immunoSEQ multiplex PCR. The sample has 75,000 to 95,000 clones, around 66% seen once. A note on this clone: What it binds is unknown.

The germline CDR1 and CDR2 sequences are MNHEY and SVGAGI. The CDR3 extends over 15 amino acids. Trimming removed 2 bases at V and 6 bases at J, with 16 bases between. Overall study results and limits: DRB1 had the most TCR associations and HLA-C the fewest, a later analysis found, with rates varying by HLA locus.

Material for sequencing was PBMCs. This chain links TRBV6-5 with TRBJ1-2, with TRBD1 as a possible D gene (6 bases). The TCR comes from a man aged 30 to 39 in good health and CMV-seronegative. The chain's CDR3 is CASSYTEAGQNGYTF. The CDR3 DNA reads as TGTGCCAGCAGTTACACCGAGGCTGGACAGAATGGCTACACCTTC.